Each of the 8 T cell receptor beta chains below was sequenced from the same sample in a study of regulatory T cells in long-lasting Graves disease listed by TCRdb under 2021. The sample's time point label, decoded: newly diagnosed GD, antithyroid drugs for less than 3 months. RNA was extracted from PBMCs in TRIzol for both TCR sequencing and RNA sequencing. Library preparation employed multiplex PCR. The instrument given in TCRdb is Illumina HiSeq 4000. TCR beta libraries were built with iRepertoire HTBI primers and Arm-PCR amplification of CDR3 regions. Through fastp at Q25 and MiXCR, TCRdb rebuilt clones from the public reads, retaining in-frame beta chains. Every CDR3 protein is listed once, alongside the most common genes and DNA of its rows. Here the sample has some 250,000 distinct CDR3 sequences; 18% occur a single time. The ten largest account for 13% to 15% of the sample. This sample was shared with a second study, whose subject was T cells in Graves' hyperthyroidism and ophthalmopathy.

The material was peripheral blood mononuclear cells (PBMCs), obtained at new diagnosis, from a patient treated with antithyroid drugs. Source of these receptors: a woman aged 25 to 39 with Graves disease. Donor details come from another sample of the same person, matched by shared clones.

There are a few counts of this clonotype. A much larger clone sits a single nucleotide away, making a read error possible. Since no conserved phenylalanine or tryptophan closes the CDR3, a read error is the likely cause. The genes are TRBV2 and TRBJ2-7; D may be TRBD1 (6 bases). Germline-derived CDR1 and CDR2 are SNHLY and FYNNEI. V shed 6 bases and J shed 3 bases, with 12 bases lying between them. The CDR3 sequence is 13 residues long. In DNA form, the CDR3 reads TGTGCCAGCAGGCTCGGACAGTACTACGAGCAGTACCTC. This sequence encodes CASRLGQYYEQYL.

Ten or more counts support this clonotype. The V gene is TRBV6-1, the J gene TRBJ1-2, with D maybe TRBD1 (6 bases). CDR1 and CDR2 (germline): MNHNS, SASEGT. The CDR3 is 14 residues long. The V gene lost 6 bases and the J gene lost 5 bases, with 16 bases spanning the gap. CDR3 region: CASREQGIVYGYTF. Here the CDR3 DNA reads TGTGCCAGCAGAGAACAGGGAATCGTTTATGGCTACACCTTC.

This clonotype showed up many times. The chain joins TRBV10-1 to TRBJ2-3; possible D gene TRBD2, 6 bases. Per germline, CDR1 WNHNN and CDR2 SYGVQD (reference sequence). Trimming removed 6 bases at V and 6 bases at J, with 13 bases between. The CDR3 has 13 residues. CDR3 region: CASSGGSSDTQYF. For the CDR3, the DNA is TGCGCCAGCAGCGGGGGTAGTTCTGATACGCAGTATTTT.

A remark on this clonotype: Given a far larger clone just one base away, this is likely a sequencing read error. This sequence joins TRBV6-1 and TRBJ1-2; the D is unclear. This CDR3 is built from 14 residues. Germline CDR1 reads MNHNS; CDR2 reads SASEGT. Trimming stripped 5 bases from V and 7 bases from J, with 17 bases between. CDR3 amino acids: CASSCPDPSGGYTF. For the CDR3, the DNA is TGTGCCAGCAGTTGCCCGGACCCAAGCGGTGGCTACACCTTC.

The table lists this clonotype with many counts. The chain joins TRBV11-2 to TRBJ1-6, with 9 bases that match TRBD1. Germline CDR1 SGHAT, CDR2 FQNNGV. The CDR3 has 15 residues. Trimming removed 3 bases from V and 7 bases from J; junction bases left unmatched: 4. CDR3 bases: TGTGCCAGCAGCTTTAAGGACAGGGGCAATTCACCCCTCCACTTT. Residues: CASSFKDRGNSPLHF.

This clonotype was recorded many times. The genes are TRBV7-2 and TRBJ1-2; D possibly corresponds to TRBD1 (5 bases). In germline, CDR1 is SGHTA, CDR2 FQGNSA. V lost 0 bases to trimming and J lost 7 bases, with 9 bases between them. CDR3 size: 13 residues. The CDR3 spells CASSLAPRAGYTF. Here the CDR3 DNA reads TGTGCCAGCAGCTTAGCGCCCAGGGCTGGCTACACCTTC.

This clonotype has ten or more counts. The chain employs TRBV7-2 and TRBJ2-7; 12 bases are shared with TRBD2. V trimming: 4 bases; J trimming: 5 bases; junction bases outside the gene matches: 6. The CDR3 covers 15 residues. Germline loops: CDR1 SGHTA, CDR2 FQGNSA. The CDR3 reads CASSSRLAGAHEQYF. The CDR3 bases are TGTGCCAGCAGCTCAAGACTAGCGGGGGCCCACGAGCAGTACTTC.

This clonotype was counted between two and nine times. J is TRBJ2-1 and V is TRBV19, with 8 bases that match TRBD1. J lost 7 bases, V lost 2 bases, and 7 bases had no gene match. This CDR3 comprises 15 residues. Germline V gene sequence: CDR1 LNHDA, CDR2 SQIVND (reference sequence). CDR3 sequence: CASSINRQGWNEQFF. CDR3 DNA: TGTGCCAGTAGTATAAACCGACAGGGGTGGAATGAGCAGTTCTTC.